The rows below give T cell receptor beta chains drawn from one sample of a study of response to subunit inactivated influenza vaccine. TCRdb redid the calling of the RT-PCR reads with MiXCR, one entry per CDR3 protein. The table has about 530,000 distinct CDR3 sequences, 10% to 15% seen once. Sample: PBMCs from blood, taken on the day of vaccination. Receptors were obtained from a man aged 50-60 years who received an inactivated influenza vaccine. CDR3s include the opening cysteine and the closing phenylalanine or tryptophan. Fields, in order: V gene, CDR3 length, clone size, J gene, D gene, CDR3 protein, CDR3 DNA. D genes are given only for firm matches. The size entry is marked missing in some rows and otherwise reads once, few, many or a size class.

>TRBV5-1|16|few|TRBJ2-1|.
CASSSAGGHSYNEQFF
TGCGCCAGCAGCTCGGCAGGCGGCCACTCCTACAATGAGCAGTTCTTC
>TRBV12-3/TRBV12-4|16|.|TRBJ2-2|TRBD2
CASRRPAGGPGGELFF
TGTGCCAGCAGAAGACCTGCGGGGGGGCCGGGCGGGGAGCTGTTTTTT
>TRBV7-2|13|.|TRBJ2-5|.
CASRQGPRETQYF
TGTGCCAGCAGACAGGGTCCCCGGGAGACCCAGTACTTC
>TRBV7-9|13|few|TRBJ2-3|TRBD2
CASSTSGRDTQYF
TGTGCCAGCAGTACTAGCGGGAGGGATACGCAGTATTTT
>TRBV5-1|15|.|TRBJ2-7|.
CASSSDPGVHYEQYF
TGCGCCAGCAGTTCGGACCCCGGGGTTCACTACGAGCAGTACTTC
>TRBV7-6|15|few|TRBJ2-7|.
CASSALVGGIDEQYF
TGTGCCAGCAGCGCGCTGGTAGGAGGGATCGACGAGCAGTACTTC
>TRBV7-9|14|many|TRBJ2-1|TRBD1
CASSQGQVYNEQFF
TGTGCCAGCAGTCAGGGACAGGTGTACAATGAGCAGTTCTTC
>TRBV10-3|16|few|TRBJ2-3|.
CAISEFGPREADTQYF
TGTGCCATCAGTGAGTTCGGGCCGAGGGAGGCAGATACGCAGTATTTT
>TRBV7-9|17|.|TRBJ2-3|TRBD1
CASSLWRGGAGTDTQYF
TGTGCCAGCAGCTTATGGCGAGGGGGCGCCGGCACAGATACGCAGTATTTT
>TRBV29-1|13|many|TRBJ2-7|TRBD2
CSGGGQETYEQYF
TGCAGCGGCGGGGGGCAAGAGACCTACGAGCAGTACTTC
>TRBV12-3/TRBV12-4|14|few|TRBJ2-1|TRBD1
CATTPDRTYNEQFF
TGTGCCACCACCCCGGACAGGACCTACAATGAGCAGTTCTTC
>TRBV29-1|13|few|TRBJ2-7|TRBD1
CSVDGKGAGEQYF
TGCAGCGTTGATGGTAAGGGGGCGGGCGAGCAGTACTTC
>TRBV6-1|14|.|TRBJ1-1|.
CASSPLGVGTEAFF
TGTGCCAGCAGCCCATTGGGGGTCGGGACTGAAGCTTTCTTT
>TRBV29-1|13|.|TRBJ2-7|TRBD2
CSVASGGSYEQYF
TGCAGCGTTGCCAGCGGGGGCTCCTACGAGCAGTACTTC
>TRBV29-1|12|.|TRBJ2-7|.
CSVEEGSDEQYF
TGCAGCGTTGAAGAGGGTAGCGACGAGCAGTACTTC
>TRBV11-1|18|.|TRBJ2-1|.
CASSSQPGLQSSYNEQFF
TGTGCCAGCAGCTCGCAACCCGGCCTTCAGAGCTCCTACAATGAGCAGTTCTTC
>TRBV15|11|.|TRBJ2-7|.
CATSSPAGQYF
TGTGCCACCAGCAGTCCAGCGGGGCAGTACTTC
>TRBV4-2|17|few|TRBJ1-2|.
CASSQDVGAGEIYGYTF
TGTGCCAGCAGCCAAGATGTTGGGGCAGGTGAAATCTATGGCTACACCTTC
>TRBV28|17|few|TRBJ2-7|TRBD1
CASSLTFKGQAYYEQYF
TGTGCCAGCAGTTTAACATTTAAGGGACAGGCTTACTACGAGCAGTACTTC
>TRBV7-2|13|many|TRBJ2-7|TRBD2
CASSPTSDHEQYF
TGTGCCAGCAGCCCAACTAGCGACCACGAGCAGTACTTC
>TRBV27|15|many|TRBJ2-2|.
CASSLRKGHTGELFF
TGTGCCAGCAGTTTACGAAAGGGACACACCGGGGAGCTGTTTTTT
>TRBV5-1|14|few|TRBJ2-3|.
CASSIGPFTDTQYF
TGCGCCAGCAGCATTGGACCTTTCACAGATACGCAGTATTTT
>TRBV4-2|16|many|TRBJ2-7|.
CASSQEVGTVLYEQYF
TGTGCCAGCAGCCAAGAGGTCGGGACGGTTCTGTACGAGCAGTACTTC
>TRBV28|14|.|TRBJ2-7|.
CASSLLGRDYEQYF
TGTGCCAGCAGTTTATTGGGCAGGGATTACGAGCAGTACTTC
>TRBV12-3/TRBV12-4|14|.|TRBJ2-1|TRBD1
CASMRDRYTNEQFF
TGTGCCAGCATGAGGGACAGATATACAAATGAGCAGTTCTTC
>TRBV11-2|14|many|TRBJ2-5|TRBD1
CASSTYRGKETQYF
TGTGCCAGCAGCACCTACAGGGGTAAAGAGACCCAGTACTTC
>TRBV12-3/TRBV12-4|14|many|TRBJ2-5|.
CASRPGQIQETQYF
TGTGCCAGCAGACCCGGACAGATTCAAGAGACCCAGTACTTC
>TRBV20-1|14|.|TRBJ1-1|.
CSASRAGRIFEAFF
TGCAGTGCTAGCCGCGCCGGGCGGATTTTTGAAGCTTTCTTT
>TRBV13|12|.|TRBJ2-3|.
CASRRDTDTQYF
TGTGCCAGCAGACGAGACACAGATACGCAGTATTTT
>TRBV27|13|.|TRBJ2-7|.
CASRRGNYYEQYF
TGTGCCAGCAGAAGGGGCAATTACTACGAGCAGTACTTC
>TRBV6-1|16|.|TRBJ2-1|TRBD2
CASSNGLAGAVSEQFF
TGTGCCAGCAGTAATGGACTAGCGGGAGCGGTTAGTGAGCAGTTCTTC
>TRBV5-8|12|.|TRBJ2-3|.
CASTQGSDTQYF
TGTGCCAGCACCCAGGGCTCAGATACGCAGTATTTT
>TRBV12-3/TRBV12-4|13|few|TRBJ1-5|.
CASSFNEGQPQHF
TGTGCCAGCAGCTTTAATGAGGGTCAGCCCCAGCATTTT